This T cell receptor (beta chain) is drawn from a study of T cell responses to AZD1222 COVID-19 vaccine. Study outcomes and limitations: Sampling that yielded the repertoires occurred only after the peak T cell response. Targeting of unmutated variant regions was reportedly seen in nearly half of spike-specific TCRs. A rise in Spike-specific TCR breadth and depth followed two AZD1222 doses. At 160-218 and 743-854, vaccine-associated CD4 TCRs were dominant, and they spanned spike.

V lost 0 bases, J lost 7 bases, and 5 bases lay in between. This CDR3 is built from 12 residues. Germline V gene lookup returns CDR1 SGDLS and CDR2 YYNGEE. Of note for this clone: What it binds is unknown. Other DNA sequences from this sample encode an identical CDR3 as well.

Here immunoSEQ multiplex PCR was the method, and the copy in TCRdb shows in-frame clones only, minus some. The sample has about 180,000 clones, 80% to 90% seen once; the top ten hold about 0.53%. The TCR comes from an adult in good health. The sequences come from peripheral blood, collected on day 0 of AZD1222 vaccination. J is TRBJ2-1 and V is TRBV9, with D unresolved. The CDR3 DNA is TGTGCCAGCAGCGTAGGGGTGAATGAGCAGTTCTTC. This sequence encodes CASSVGVNEQFF.